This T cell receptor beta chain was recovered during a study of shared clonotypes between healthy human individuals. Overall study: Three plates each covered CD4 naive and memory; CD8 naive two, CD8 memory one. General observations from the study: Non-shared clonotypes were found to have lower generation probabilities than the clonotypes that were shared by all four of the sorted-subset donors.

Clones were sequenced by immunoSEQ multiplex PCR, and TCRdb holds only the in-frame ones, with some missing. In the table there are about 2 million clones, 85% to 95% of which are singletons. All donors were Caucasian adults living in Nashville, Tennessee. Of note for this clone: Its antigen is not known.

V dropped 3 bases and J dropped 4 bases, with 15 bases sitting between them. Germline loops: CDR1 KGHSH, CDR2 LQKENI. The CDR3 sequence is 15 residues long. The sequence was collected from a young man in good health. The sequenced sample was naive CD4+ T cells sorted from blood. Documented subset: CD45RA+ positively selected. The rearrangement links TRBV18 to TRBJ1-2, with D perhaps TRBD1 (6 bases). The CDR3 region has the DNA TGTGCCAGCTCACCTAACGACAGGAGGGGCTATGGCTACACCTTC. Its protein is CASSPNDRRGYGYTF.